These 32 T cell receptor beta chains were sequenced from one sample in a study of shared clonotypes between healthy human individuals. The repertoire was sequenced with immunoSEQ multiplex PCR; TCRdb's copy has only in-frame clones and lacks some. The sample consists of just over 95,000 clones, 67% of them appearing once. Sequenced input: memory CD8+ T cells sorted from blood. Subset specified: CD45RO+ cells pooled with CCR7-negative TemRA cells. These receptors all stem from a man aged 25 to 45 in good health.

The chain employs TRBV9 and TRBJ2-1, with D uncertain. Between the trimmed V and J ends, which lost 0 bases and 12 bases, there was a span of 16 bases. Per the germline V gene, CDR1 is SGDLS and CDR2 is YYNGEE. The CDR3 is made up of 14 amino acids. The CDR3 protein is CASSVEGIASRQFF. Written as DNA, the CDR3 is TGTGCCAGCAGCGTAGAGGGAATAGCTTCTCGGCAGTTCTTC.

This clone was counted once. The V call is TRBV18, the J call TRBJ2-7; 10 bases map to TRBD2. The CDR3 extends over 14 amino acids. Germline V gene data show CDR1 as KGHSH and CDR2 as LQKENI. J was trimmed by 7 bases and V by 2 bases; bases with no gene match: 5. Here the CDR3 reads CASSPNLAGAEQYF. DNA of the CDR3: TGTGCCAGCTCACCAAATCTAGCGGGAGCGGAGCAGTACTTC.

The chain couples TRBV11-2 to TRBJ2-1, with TRBD1 identical over 7 bases. The CDR3 is 14 amino acids. Trimming cost V 5 bases and J 7 bases; bases outside gene matches: 8. The V gene's germline CDR1 is SGHAT and CDR2 FQNNGV. CDR3 in amino acids: CASSIQGQRNEQFF. In DNA form, the CDR3 reads TGTGCCAGCAGCATCCAGGGACAGCGTAATGAGCAGTTCTTC. Together with reference TRBV11-2 and TRBJ2-1, the CDR3 gives the full variable domain: EAGVAQSPRYKIIEKRQSVAFWCNPISGHATLYWYQQILGQGPKLLIQFQNNGVVDDSQLPKDRFSAERLKGVDSTLKIQPAKLEDSAVYLCASSIQGQRNEQFFGPGTRLTVL.

This clone occurred a few times. The V call is TRBV27, the J call TRBJ2-5; the match to TRBD2 covers 12 bases. From germline, CDR1 is MNHEY and CDR2 SMNVEV (reference sequence). This CDR3 contains 15 residues. V shed 7 bases and J 9 bases; nucleotides not matched to a gene: 12. The CDR3, as DNA: TGTGCCAGCAAACATCTAGCGGGAGGGGGTTTGGCCCAGTACTTC. Translated, it gives CASKHLAGGGLAQYF.

For this clone: The identical CDR3 is also encoded by other nucleotide sequences in the sample. The rearrangement joins TRBV27 to TRBJ2-1; TRBD2 matches 10 bases. With V trimmed by 1 base and J by 6 bases, 3 bases remained unmatched. This CDR3 comprises 15 residues. Germline V gene lookup returns CDR1 MNHEY and CDR2 SMNVEV (reference sequence). The CDR3 here is CASSLLAGGRNEQFF. The CDR3 DNA reads TGTGCCAGCAGTTTATTAGCGGGAGGTCGCAATGAGCAGTTCTTC.

The chain has TRBV11-3 and TRBJ2-2, with TRBD2 identical over 11 bases. J gave up 0 bases and V 1 base, and 10 bases lay outside the gene matches. In germline, CDR1 is SGHNT, CDR2 YENEEA. There are 20 residues in the CDR3. CDR3 DNA sequence: TGTGCCAGCAGCTTAGTTATGGCTAGCGGGAGGATGGCGAACACCGGGGAGCTGTTTTTT. Translated: CASSLVMASGRMANTGELFF.

V is TRBV4-3 and J is TRBJ2-3; 11 positions agree with TRBD2. Per the germline V gene, CDR1 is LGHNA and CDR2 is YSLEER. V dropped 4 bases and J dropped 2; count of bases not matched to a gene: 8. The CDR3 length is 17 residues. CDR3 nucleotide sequence: TGCGCCAGCAGCCTGACGATAGCGGGAGGGCCCACAGATACGCAGTATTTT. Amino acid sequence: CASSLTIAGGPTDTQYF.

The V and J genes are TRBV5-4 and TRBJ1-1; D remains ambiguous. The CDR3 has 15 amino acids. Trimming took off 0 bases at V and 5 bases at J, with 14 bases between the two ends. Germline V CDR1 and CDR2: SGHNT, YYREEE (reference sequence). The CDR3 nucleotides read TGTGCCAGCAGCTTGGTCTCGACGGTGGGGACTGAAGCTTTCTTT. As protein: CASSLVSTVGTEAFF.

The chain has TRBV11-2 and TRBJ1-4; D is unclear. CDR1 and CDR2 from the germline V gene are SGHAT and FQNNGV. Trimming shortened V by 6 bases and J by 0 bases, and 11 bases separated the two germline ends. The CDR3 is 15 residues long. CDR3 DNA sequence: TGTGCCAGCAGTAAGAACTTTGCAACTAATGAAAAACTGTTTTTT. It translates to CASSKNFATNEKLFF.

V and J are TRBV5-1 and TRBJ2-1; D might be TRBD2 (5 bases). This CDR3 has 16 residues. The V and J ends lost 4 bases and 0 bases respectively, with 14 bases between them. Germline V gene lookup returns CDR1 SGHRS and CDR2 YFSETQ. The CDR3 here is CASSREAESSYNEQFF. The CDR3 DNA reads as TGCGCCAGCAGCCGGGAAGCGGAGAGCTCCTACAATGAGCAGTTCTTC.

V usage is TRBV7-9 and J usage is TRBJ2-7, with 9 positions matching TRBD2. This CDR3 contains 16 residues. The germline V gene has CDR1 SEHNR and CDR2 FQNEAQ (reference sequence). V lost 6 bases to trimming and J lost 4 bases; unmatched junction nucleotides: 13. CDR3 loop: CASSISSSGVWYEQYF. In DNA form, the CDR3 reads TGTGCCAGCAGTATCTCCTCTAGCGGGGTCTGGTACGAGCAGTACTTC.

The V gene is TRBV15, the J gene TRBJ1-1; D call uncertain. The CDR3 covers 12 residues. V shed 3 bases and J shed 6 bases, with 8 bases lying between them. The germline gives CDR1 LNHNV, CDR2 YYDKDF (reference sequence). CDR3 DNA sequence: TGTGCCACCAGCAGTGACACCCCTGAAGCTTTCTTT. Amino acid sequence: CATSSDTPEAFF.

The gene calls are TRBV11-2 and TRBJ1-1; the match to TRBD1 covers 7 bases. This CDR3 is 15 amino acids long. Trimming cost V 5 bases and J 1 base; bases outside gene matches: 7. CDR1 SGHAT and CDR2 FQNNGV come from the germline V gene. CDR3 sequence (DNA): TGTGCCAGCAGCCCCCCGGGACAGAAGAACACTGAAGCTTTCTTT. Encoded protein: CASSPPGQKNTEAFF. The entire variable domain, with the rest obtained from reference TRBV11-2 and TRBJ1-1, is as follows: EAGVAQSPRYKIIEKRQSVAFWCNPISGHATLYWYQQILGQGPKLLIQFQNNGVVDDSQLPKDRFSAERLKGVDSTLKIQPAKLEDSAVYLCASSPPGQKNTEAFFGQGTRLTVV.

This clone was counted once. The chain links TRBV5-8 to TRBJ1-5, with D possibly matching TRBD1 (6 bases). Germline CDR1 is SGHTS and CDR2 is YDEGEE. Trimming removed 6 bases from V and 3 bases from J, with 16 bases in between. CDR3 length equals 15 residues. DNA of the CDR3: TGTGCCAGCATCCGAAGGACAGAGTTCAATCAGCCCCAGCATTTT. Translation gives CASIRRTEFNQPQHF.

The genes are TRBV7-8 and TRBJ1-2; D is uncertain. Looked up from germline, CDR1 is SGHVS and CDR2 is FQNEAQ. V dropped 2 bases and J dropped 4 bases, with 17 bases sitting between them. The CDR3 is made up of 16 amino acids. The CDR3 reads CASSLYRGLKAYGYTF. The CDR3, as DNA: TGTGCCAGCAGCTTATATCGGGGTTTAAAAGCCTATGGCTACACCTTC.

V usage is TRBV5-1 and J usage is TRBJ1-1, with D unresolved. The CDR3 is 14 amino acids. Trimming removed 4 bases from V and 1 base from J, with 11 bases in between. CDR1 is SGHRS, CDR2 YFSETQ, per germline. The CDR3 here is CASSPTPENTEAFF. DNA for the CDR3: TGCGCCAGCAGCCCAACACCGGAGAACACTGAAGCTTTCTTT.

This clone was seen only once. V and J are TRBV9 and TRBJ2-7, with a possible D match to TRBD2 (6 bases). The CDR3 spans 13 residues. V was pared by 3 bases and J by 4 bases, with 11 bases between. Per the germline V gene, CDR1 is SGDLS and CDR2 is YYNGEE. The CDR3 reads CASSGTIKYEQYF. The CDR3 DNA reads as TGTGCCAGCAGCGGGACTATTAAATACGAGCAGTACTTC. Drawing the rest from reference TRBV9 and TRBJ2-7, the complete variable domain is DSGVTQTPKHLITATGQRVTLRCSPRSGDLSVYWYQQSLDQGLQFLIQYYNGEERAKGNILERFSAQQFPDLHSELNLSSLELGDSALYFCASSGTIKYEQYFGPGTRLTVT.

The J gene is TRBJ2-7, the V gene TRBV28; D uncertain. There are 12 residues in the CDR3. Trimming left V 4 bases short and J 3 bases short, with 7 bases between. CDR1 and CDR2 from the germline V gene are MDHEN and SYDVKM. In nucleotides, the CDR3 is TGTGCCAGCAGTTCAATCGACTACGAGCAGTACTTC. This codes for CASSSIDYEQYF.

This chain connects TRBV29-1 to TRBJ2-3, with TRBD1 matching over 10 bases. V gave up 3 bases and J gave up 5 bases; unmatched junction bases: 5. The germline V gene has CDR1 SQVTM and CDR2 ANQGSEA. This CDR3 contains 14 residues. CDR3 sequence reads: CSVEDRGLGDTQYF. As DNA, the CDR3 is TGCAGCGTTGAGGACAGGGGGTTAGGAGATACGCAGTATTTT.

V usage is TRBV19 and J usage is TRBJ1-4; possible D gene TRBD1, 5 bases. CDR1 is LNHDA and CDR2 is SQIVND in the germline V gene (reference sequence). Trimming took off 3 bases at V and 6 bases at J, with 14 bases between the two ends. The CDR3 is 15 amino acids. CDR3 nucleotide sequence: TGTGCCAGTAGTATCCCAGCCGACAGTCATGAAAAACTGTTTTTT. It is translated as CASSIPADSHEKLFF.

V usage is TRBV18 and J usage is TRBJ2-6; D may be TRBD1 (6 bases). The CDR3 extends over 17 amino acids. Trimming removed 4 bases at V and 0 bases at J, with 13 bases between. The germline V gene has CDR1 KGHSH and CDR2 LQKENI. Here the CDR3 DNA reads TGTGCCAGCTCACTCATCAGGGGAAGCTCTGGGGCCAACGTCCTGACTTTC. This translates into CASSLIRGSSGANVLTF.

The chain uses TRBV5-6 and TRBJ2-1; TRBD2 aligns across 8 bases. The CDR3 runs to 13 residues. Germline CDR1 reads SGHDT; CDR2 reads YYEEEE. Trimming cost V 2 bases and J 5 bases; bases outside gene matches: 0. The CDR3 DNA reads as TGTGCCAGCAGCTTACTAGCGGACAATGAGCAGTTCTTC. Amino acid sequence: CASSLLADNEQFF.

This chain connects TRBV5-1 to TRBJ1-1, with D possibly TRBD1 on 5 matching bases. Germline CDR1 SGHRS, CDR2 YFSETQ. The CDR3 covers 13 residues. The V end lost 4 bases, the J end lost 1 base, and 8 bases lay between the germline ends. The CDR3 loop reads CASSVGGNTEAFF. CDR3 coding DNA: TGCGCCAGCAGCGTGGGGGGGAACACTGAAGCTTTCTTT.

In its sample, this clone was seen a few times. V and J are TRBV5-1 and TRBJ2-1, with D unresolved. The CDR3 is 14 residues long. CDR1 is SGHRS, CDR2 YFSETQ, per germline. The germline V and J ends were trimmed by 0 bases and 6 bases, with 10 bases remaining between them. The CDR3 spells CASSLVGIPNEQFF. As DNA, the CDR3 is TGCGCCAGCAGCTTGGTGGGTATTCCCAATGAGCAGTTCTTC.

This clone was seen many times. The chain joins TRBV2 to TRBJ2-7; no reliable D call. This CDR3 has 11 amino acids. Trimming cost V 8 bases and J 3 bases, with 8 bases left between them. The V gene's germline CDR1 is SNHLY and CDR2 FYNNEI. This CDR3 reads CASHPVYEQYF. CDR3 nucleotides: TGTGCCAGCCATCCTGTCTACGAGCAGTACTTC.

This clone has only one observation. The chain has TRBV18 and TRBJ2-7; D not certain. The CDR3 consists of 14 residues. Germline assignment: CDR1 KGHSH and CDR2 LQKENI. The V and J ends lost 2 bases and 4 bases respectively, with 12 bases between them. CDR3 loop: CASSPGHLGYEQYF. DNA of the CDR3: TGTGCCAGCTCACCAGGGCACCTAGGGTACGAGCAGTACTTC.

The chain is built from TRBV30 and TRBJ2-7; D ambiguous. This CDR3 has 11 amino acids. V lost 3 bases and J 5 bases, leaving 8 bases between the germline ends. In germline, CDR1 is GTSNPN, CDR2 SVGIG (reference sequence). The CDR3 DNA is TGTGCCTGGAGGCGAATAAACGAGCAGTACTTC. This translates into CAWRRINEQYF.

The V call is TRBV10-3, the J call TRBJ2-1; D perhaps matches TRBD2 (6 bases). V gave up 5 bases and J gave up 0 bases, with 14 bases separating them. This CDR3 spans 16 amino acids. The germline V gene encodes CDR1 ENHRY and CDR2 SYGVKD. The CDR3 nucleotides are TGTGCCATCAGTTCTAGCGCGGGGAGCTCCTACAATGAGCAGTTCTTC. Amino acids: CAISSSAGSSYNEQFF.

This clone has a handful of counts. The sample has other DNA sequences that encode this CDR3 too. The chain combines TRBV7-9 with TRBJ2-2, with 15 bases lining up with TRBD2. Germline CDR1 and CDR2: SEHNR and FQNEAQ (reference sequence). J was trimmed by 5 bases and V by 6 bases; bases with no gene match: 4. This CDR3 contains 16 residues. Here the CDR3 DNA reads TGTGCCAGCAGACCTGGACTAGCGGGAGGGACCGGGGAGCTGTTTTTT. It translates to CASRPGLAGGTGELFF. Full variable domain (missing parts from reference TRBV7-9 and TRBJ2-2): DTGVSQNPRHKITKRGQNVTFRCDPISEHNRLYWYRQTLGQGPEFLTYFQNEAQLEKSRLLSDRFSAERPKGSFSTLEIQRTEQGDSAMYLCASRPGLAGGTGELFFGEGSRLTVL.

The chain combines TRBV29-1 with TRBJ2-3, with a weak D call TRBD2 (7 bases). Germline V CDR1 and CDR2: SQVTM, ANQGSEA. This CDR3 spans 14 amino acids. Between the trimmed V and J ends, which lost 4 bases and 2 bases, there was a span of 13 bases. CDR3 residues: CSVALGGATDTQYF. For the CDR3, the DNA is TGCAGCGTTGCCCTGGGGGGGGCCACAGATACGCAGTATTTT.

V usage is TRBV27 and J usage is TRBJ1-4, with D perhaps matching TRBD1 (6 bases). The length of the CDR3 is 17 residues. Trimming took off 2 bases at V and 6 bases at J, with 19 bases between the two ends. CDR1 and CDR2 (germline): MNHEY, SMNVEV (reference sequence). The CDR3 sequence is CASSLTGGRGAYEKLFF. CDR3 nucleotide sequence: TGTGCCAGCAGTTTAACGGGGGGTCGGGGGGCGTATGAAAAACTGTTTTTT.

The chain carries TRBV25-1 and TRBJ1-4, with 7 bases that match TRBD1. The germline V gene has CDR1 MGHDK and CDR2 SYGVNS. The CDR3 has 16 amino acids. V shed 1 base and J 2 bases; nucleotides not matched to a gene: 4. The CDR3 loop reads CASSEWAGQTNEKLFF. The DNA of the CDR3 is TGTGCCAGCAGTGAATGGGCGGGACAGACTAATGAAAAACTGTTTTTT.